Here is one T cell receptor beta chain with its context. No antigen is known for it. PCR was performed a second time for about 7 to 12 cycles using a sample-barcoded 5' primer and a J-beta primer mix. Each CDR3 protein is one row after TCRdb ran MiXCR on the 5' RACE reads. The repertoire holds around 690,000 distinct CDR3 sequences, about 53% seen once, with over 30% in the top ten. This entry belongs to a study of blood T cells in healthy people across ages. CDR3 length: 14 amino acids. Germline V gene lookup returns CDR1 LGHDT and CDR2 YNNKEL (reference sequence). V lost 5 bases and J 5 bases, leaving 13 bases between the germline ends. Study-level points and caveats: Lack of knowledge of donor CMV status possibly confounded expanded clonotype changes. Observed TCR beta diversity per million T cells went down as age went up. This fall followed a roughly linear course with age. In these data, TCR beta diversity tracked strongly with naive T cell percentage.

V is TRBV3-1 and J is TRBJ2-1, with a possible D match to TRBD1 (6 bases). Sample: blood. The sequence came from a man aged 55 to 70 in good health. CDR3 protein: CASSEQGAHNEQFF. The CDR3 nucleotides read TGTGCCAGCAGCGAACAGGGTGCCCACAATGAGCAGTTCTTC.